The 8 T cell receptor beta chains presented below share a single source sample, sequenced in a study of T-cell reconstitution after alpha-beta-depleted transplantation in children. Using unique molecular identifiers, the investigators prepared the TCRbeta library. One entry per CDR3 protein results from TCRdb running MiXCR on the PCR reads. This table holds just over 200,000 distinct CDR3 sequences, about 8.4% found once. Material: PBMCs, mostly from graft donor cells, obtained 360 days after TCRalphabeta/CD19-depleted stem cell transplant. The receptors were sampled from a male patient aged 2-15 years who had a stem cell transplant for acute myeloid leukemia, so the T cells may come from the graft donor.

The rearrangement links TRBV12-3 or TRBV12-4 to TRBJ2-3; D gene uncertain. This CDR3 is built from 14 residues. Trimming took 3 bases from V and 1 from J, leaving 8 bases between them. This CDR3 reads CASSFNQGTDTQYF. The DNA of the CDR3 is TGTGCCAGCAGTTTTAATCAGGGCACAGATACGCAGTATTTT.

This rearrangement joins TRBV7-9 to TRBJ2-1; D may be TRBD2 (7 bases). The V gene lost 7 bases and the J gene lost 5 bases, with 15 bases spanning the gap. Germline V lookup: CDR1 SEHNR, CDR2 FQNEAQ (reference sequence). The CDR3 is 14 residues long. The chain's CDR3 is CASKGGNTDNEQFF. DNA for the CDR3: TGTGCCAGCAAGGGGGGGAACACCGACAATGAGCAGTTCTTC.

This clonotype was counted between two and nine times. This chain links TRBV29-1 with TRBJ2-7; D might be TRBD1 or TRBD2, each matching 5 bases. The CDR3 extends over 15 amino acids. Germline assignment: CDR1 SQVTM and CDR2 ANQGSEA. Between the trimmed V and J ends, which lost 1 base and 0 bases, there was a span of 13 bases. DNA of the CDR3: TGCAGCGTTGAAGGGTGGGACGGAGACTCCTACGAGCAGTACTTC. It translates to CSVEGWDGDSYEQYF.

This clonotype was counted at least ten times. The J gene is TRBJ2-5, the V gene TRBV20-1; D ambiguous. Looked up from germline, CDR1 is DFQATT and CDR2 is SNEGSKA (reference sequence). Deletions cut 3 bases from V and 0 bases from J, with 8 bases between. The CDR3 is 13 amino acids. This CDR3 reads CSARTEYQETQYF. The CDR3 nucleotides are TGCAGTGCTAGGACGGAGTACCAAGAGACCCAGTACTTC.

This clonotype was observed a handful of times. The J gene is TRBJ2-3, the V gene TRBV6-2 or TRBV6-3; 7 bases agree with TRBD2. From germline, CDR1 is MNHEY and CDR2 SVGEGT. V lost 2 bases to trimming and J lost 2 bases; unmatched junction nucleotides: 4. The CDR3 spans 15 residues. In DNA form, the CDR3 reads TGTGCCAGCAGTTACCTGGGGGACTACACAGATACGCAGTATTTT. It yields the protein CASSYLGDYTDTQYF.

This chain joins TRBV20-1 and TRBJ2-5; D remains unclear. Deletions cut 2 bases from V and 3 bases from J, with 10 bases between. Germline V CDR1 and CDR2: DFQATT, SNEGSKA (reference sequence). The CDR3 contains 13 residues. For the CDR3, the DNA is TGCAGTGCTAGAACCGTTCTCGAAGAGACCCAGTACTTC. It yields the protein CSARTVLEETQYF.

This clonotype has at least ten counts. V usage is TRBV20-1 and J usage is TRBJ2-4; tentative D call: TRBD1 (6 bases). Germline values: CDR1 DFQATT, CDR2 SNEGSKA (reference sequence). Deletions cut 6 bases from V and 7 bases from J, with 19 bases between. The CDR3 loop spans 14 amino acids. The CDR3 is CSARQGWGRNIQYF. DNA of the CDR3: TGCAGTGCCCGCCAGGGGTGGGGAAGGAACATTCAGTACTTC.

This clonotype was found many times. This rearrangement joins TRBV10-3 to TRBJ2-1; D not resolved. V dropped 8 bases and J dropped 5 bases, with 19 bases sitting between them. The CDR3 extends over 15 amino acids. The germline V gene encodes CDR1 ENHRY and CDR2 SYGVKD. The CDR3 nucleotides are TGTGCCATCGGATTCCCAGCCCGGACGGACAATGAGCAGTTCTTC. This gives the protein CAIGFPARTDNEQFF.